A single sample gave rise to the 13 T cell receptor beta chains below, sequenced in a study of T cells in Graves' hyperthyroidism and ophthalmopathy. Regions amplified from RNA transcripts were the TCR beta CDR3 regions. An initial round of RT-PCR targeting the TCR CDR3 relied on the HTBI primer set. TCRdb redid the calling of the multiplex PCR reads with MiXCR, one entry per CDR3 protein. The repertoire holds fewer than 900,000 distinct CDR3 sequences, with around 20% as singletons. Material for sequencing was blood. The receptor set was obtained from a woman in her forties or fifties with Graves' hyperthyroidism that later progressed to Graves' ophthalmopathy.

This clonotype appeared a few times. The chain employs TRBV6-1 and TRBJ1-5; TRBD1 matches 7 bases. Germline CDR1 reads MNHNS; CDR2 reads SASEGT. Germline trimming cut 11 bases from V and 4 bases from J; bases unmatched to any gene: 11. The CDR3 covers 14 residues. The CDR3 nucleotides are TGTGCCGGCAAGCGACAGGGTCCAAATCAGCCCCAGCATTTT. Its protein is CAGKRQGPNQPQHF.

V is TRBV6-5 and J is TRBJ1-6, with a possible D match to TRBD1 (5 bases). Germline assignment: CDR1 MNHEY and CDR2 SVGAGI. The CDR3 is 14 residues long. Trimming removed 2 bases at V and 7 bases at J, with 9 bases between. CDR3 nucleotides: TGTGCCAGCAGTTACCGGGGGAAGAATTCACCCCTCCACTTT. This codes for CASSYRGKNSPLHF.

This clonotype appeared many times. V gene TRBV7-3 combines with J gene TRBJ2-1; 10 bases match TRBD2. The germline gives CDR1 SGHTA, CDR2 FQGTGA. V trimming: 5 bases; J trimming: 9 bases; junction bases outside the gene matches: 13. The CDR3 has 16 amino acids. CDR3 sequence reads: CASSLLAGAPATEQFF. In DNA form, the CDR3 reads TGTGCCAGCAGCCTCCTAGCGGGGGCCCCGGCCACTGAGCAGTTCTTC.

Of note for this clonotype: This clone may be a read error of a much larger clone one base away. The rearrangement joins TRBV5-1 to TRBJ1-1; D is possibly TRBD1 (6 bases). The germline gives CDR1 SGHRS, CDR2 YFSETQ. The CDR3 runs 15 residues. V shed 0 bases and J shed 4 bases, with 13 bases lying between them. The CDR3 loop is CASSLANGGGTEAFF. The CDR3 DNA is TGCGCCAGCAGCTTGGCCAACGGGGGCGGCACTGAAGCTTTCTTT.

This clonotype occurred a few times. This chain connects TRBV29-1 to TRBJ2-7, with D hard to call. CDR3 length equals 13 residues. Germline CDR1 reads SQVTM; CDR2 reads ANQGSEA. V was trimmed by 8 bases and J by 4 bases, leaving 18 bases between them. This CDR3 reads CSIARRGQYEQYF. In DNA form, the CDR3 reads TGCAGCATTGCGCGCAGAGGCCAGTACGAGCAGTACTTC.

This CDR3 is CASMVGINYEQYF. Written as DNA, the CDR3 is TGTGCCAGTATGGTAGGAATAAACTACGAGCAGTACTTC. V is TRBV19 and J is TRBJ2-7; D uncertain. This CDR3 has 13 residues. V gave up 7 bases and J gave up 3 bases, with 13 bases separating them. Germline V gives CDR1 LNHDA, CDR2 SQIVND (reference sequence).

Ten or more counts support this clonotype. The CDR3, as DNA: TGCGCCAGCAGCGGCAGGATCGACACTGAAGCTTTCTTT. It yields the protein CASSGRIDTEAFF. The chain has TRBV5-1 and TRBJ1-1, with unresolved D. This CDR3 contains 13 residues. The germline V gene has CDR1 SGHRS and CDR2 YFSETQ. The V end was cut by 4 bases, the J end by 3 bases, with 10 bases between.

This clonotype was recorded once. The chain combines TRBV24-1 with TRBJ2-5; D perhaps matches TRBD2 (6 bases). Per germline, CDR1 KGHDR and CDR2 SFDVKD. The CDR3 is 15 amino acids. The V and J ends lost 1 base and 0 bases respectively, with 8 bases between them. In nucleotides, the CDR3 is TGTGCCACCAGTGATTTTGCGGGACACCAAGAGACCCAGTACTTC. Its protein is CATSDFAGHQETQYF.

This clonotype has a count of ten or more. The chain joins TRBV3-1 to TRBJ2-1, with D unresolved. The germline V gene has CDR1 LGHDT and CDR2 YNNKEL (reference sequence). CDR3 length: 15 amino acids. Trimming removed 0 bases from V and 2 bases from J, with 8 bases in between. CDR3 DNA: TGTGCCAGCAGCCAAGAGGGCTTGACCTACAATGAGCAGTTCTTC. As protein: CASSQEGLTYNEQFF.

This chain joins TRBV20-1 and TRBJ2-7, with 7 nucleotides matching TRBD2. CDR1 is DFQATT, CDR2 SNEGSKA, per germline (reference sequence). The CDR3 extends over 13 amino acids. V dropped 0 bases and J dropped 3; count of bases not matched to a gene: 2. CDR3 bases: TGCAGTGCTAGAGAGGGGAGGGACTACGAGCAGTACTTC. This translates into CSAREGRDYEQYF.

This clonotype has at least ten counts. This rearrangement joins TRBV12-3 or TRBV12-4 to TRBJ2-3, with 10 bases aligning to TRBD2. CDR3 length equals 16 residues. The junction had 8 bases not matched to a gene; V was cut back by 4 bases and J by 4 bases. CDR3 loop: CASSSSGGAISDTQYF. The CDR3 region has the DNA TGTGCCAGCAGTTCCAGCGGGGGGGCAATTTCAGATACGCAGTATTTT.

The gene calls are TRBV4-1 and TRBJ1-1; TRBD1 matches at 7 bases. This CDR3 is 18 amino acids long. With V trimmed by 5 bases and J by 6 bases, 21 bases remained unmatched. CDR1 MGHRA and CDR2 YSYEKL come from the germline V gene. The CDR3 DNA reads as TGCGCCAGCAGCAACCTAGTTCCCATTGGCAGGAGGGGGCCTGAAGCTTTCTTT. This translates into CASSNLVPIGRRGPEAFF.

The CDR3 DNA reads TGTGCCAGCAGCGAAAGGGGCAGTAATGAAAAACTGTTTTTT. This translates into CASSERGSNEKLFF. V is TRBV3-1 and J is TRBJ1-4; a possible D gene is TRBD1 (5 bases). The V gene lost 5 bases and the J gene lost 4 bases, with 11 bases spanning the gap. The CDR3 loop spans 14 amino acids. Germline CDR1 LGHDT, CDR2 YNNKEL (reference sequence).